The next 31 T cell receptor beta chains were all read from a single sample in a study of blood T cell repertoires in COVID-19. Clones were read by immunoSEQ multiplex PCR, and TCRdb kept only the in-frame ones, dropping some. This sample has about 250,000 clones, with around 83% found just once. Material for sequencing was PBMCs or T cells enriched from blood (not recorded which). The receptors come from a man aged 40-49 years who had been exposed to COVID-19.

The chain links TRBV19 to TRBJ1-6; D remains ambiguous. CDR3 length: 14 residues. CDR1 and CDR2 from the germline V gene are LNHDA and SQIVND (reference sequence). Trimming took off 5 bases at V and 8 bases at J, with 13 bases between the two ends. CDR3 region: CASSGAGKYSPLHF. The CDR3 DNA follows: TGTGCCAGTAGTGGCGCGGGGAAGTATTCACCCCTCCACTTT. The full variable domain, its missing parts supplied by reference TRBV19 and TRBJ1-6, is DGGITQSPKYLFRKEGQNVTLSCEQNLNHDAMYWYRQDPGQGLRLIYYSQIVNDFQKGDIAEGYSVSREKKESFPLTVTSAQKNPTAFYLCASSGAGKYSPLHFGNGTRLTVT.

This clone was observed once. The chain is built from TRBV5-6 and TRBJ2-3; 7 bases fit TRBD2. This CDR3 has 16 amino acids. J gave up 1 base and V 0 bases, and 5 bases lay outside the gene matches. Germline CDR1 reads SGHDT; CDR2 reads YYEEEE. The CDR3 protein is CASSLVFREGTDTQYF. The CDR3 coding sequence is TGTGCCAGCAGCTTGGTATTCCGGGAGGGCACAGATACGCAGTATTTT.

This chain uses TRBV11-3 with TRBJ2-1; D may be TRBD1 (6 bases). Trimming took 0 bases from V and 0 from J, leaving 9 bases between them. Germline V gene data show CDR1 as SGHNT and CDR2 as YENEEA. This CDR3 contains 16 residues. In nucleotides, the CDR3 is TGTGCCAGCAGCTTAGAAGGGGGTAGCTCCTACAATGAGCAGTTCTTC. Amino acid sequence: CASSLEGGSSYNEQFF.

The chain links TRBV5-1 to TRBJ1-1, with 9 nucleotides matching TRBD1. The CDR3 is made up of 14 amino acids. V lost 4 bases to trimming and J lost 5 bases; unmatched junction nucleotides: 6. Germline-derived CDR1 and CDR2 are SGHRS and YFSETQ. The CDR3 coding sequence is TGCGCCAGCAGCCGGGACAGGGTGGGAACTGAAGCTTTCTTT. Residues: CASSRDRVGTEAFF.

This chain joins TRBV7-3 and TRBJ2-1, with TRBD2 matching over 13 bases. The ends lost 4 bases at V and 13 bases at J; junction bases unmatched: 7. The CDR3 length is 14 residues. Germline-derived CDR1 and CDR2 are SGHTA and FQGTGA. The CDR3 nucleotides read TGTGCCAGCAGCTCGCCACGGACTAGCGGGAGACAGTTCTTC. Translating gives CASSSPRTSGRQFF.

This chain uses TRBV3-1 (or the pseudogene TRBV3-2) with TRBJ1-6, with 7 nucleotides matching TRBD1. The germline V gene has CDR1 LGHDT and CDR2 YNNKEL (reference sequence). J lost 5 bases, V lost 8 bases, and 3 bases had no gene match. The CDR3 is 13 amino acids. The CDR3 bases are TGTGCCAGCCGGGACAGCAATAATTCACCCCTCCACTTT. The encoded protein is CASRDSNNSPLHF.

The chain joins TRBV7-8 to TRBJ1-1; no clear D. Trimming removed 5 bases from V and 0 bases from J, with 19 bases in between. The germline gives CDR1 SGHVS, CDR2 FQNEAQ. CDR3 size: 17 residues. In DNA, the CDR3 is TGTGCCAGCAGCACCGCTGGTTGGCAGATTCTGAACACTGAAGCTTTCTTT. It encodes CASSTAGWQILNTEAFF. The full variable domain, with the rest looked up from reference TRBV7-8 and TRBJ1-1, is GAGVSQSPRYKVAKRGQDVALRCDPISGHVSLFWYQQALGQGPEFLTYFQNEAQLDKSGLPSDRFFAERPEGSVSTLKIQRTQQEDSAVYLCASSTAGWQILNTEAFFGQGTRLTVV.

The CDR3 coding sequence is TGTGCCGGAAAACGGAGGGAGGCTAATGAAAAACTGTTTTTT. Translated, it gives CAGKRREANEKLFF. This chain connects TRBV2 to TRBJ1-4, with D unclear. V dropped 11 bases and J dropped 3 bases, with 16 bases sitting between them. Germline V gene sequence: CDR1 SNHLY, CDR2 FYNNEI. CDR3 size: 14 residues.

The chain employs TRBV4-1 and TRBJ2-1; perhaps TRBD2 as D (6 bases). Trimming shortened V by 2 bases and J by 2 bases, and 16 bases separated the two germline ends. Germline assignment: CDR1 MGHRA and CDR2 YSYEKL. The CDR3 is 17 residues long. This chain's CDR3 is CASSQITTSPPYNEQFF. DNA for the CDR3: TGCGCCAGCAGCCAAATCACGACTAGTCCTCCCTACAATGAGCAGTTCTTC.

The rearrangement joins TRBV2 to TRBJ2-5, with D unclear. In germline, CDR1 is SNHLY, CDR2 FYNNEI. V shed 7 bases and J shed 7 bases, with 25 bases lying between them. This CDR3 has 16 residues. The CDR3 DNA reads as TGTGCCAGCAACGCAGACTCCGGGTCCCTACTTGGGACCCAGTACTTC. This sequence encodes CASNADSGSLLGTQYF.

The chain recombines TRBV7-8 with TRBJ2-7; D is possibly TRBD2 (5 bases). This CDR3 region has 16 residues. V was pared by 5 bases and J by 0 bases, with 17 bases between. Germline loops: CDR1 SGHVS, CDR2 FQNEAQ. The CDR3 is CASSPGEGKISYEQYF. CDR3 DNA: TGTGCCAGCAGCCCAGGAGAGGGAAAAATCTCCTACGAGCAGTACTTC.

The chain uses TRBV3-1 (or the pseudogene TRBV3-2) and TRBJ1-2, with D unclear. Germline assignment: CDR1 LGHDT and CDR2 YNNKEL (reference sequence). The V end was cut by 1 base, the J end by 2 bases, with 14 bases between. The CDR3 totals 16 residues. The DNA of the CDR3 is TGTGCCAGCAGCCAAGTACGCGCTGTCTCAAACTATGGCTACACCTTC. Amino acids: CASSQVRAVSNYGYTF.

This clone has a count of ten or more. J is TRBJ1-2 and V is TRBV6-6, with D perhaps matching TRBD1 (6 bases). Between the trimmed V and J ends, which lost 5 bases and 4 bases, there was a span of 26 bases. The CDR3 loop spans 18 amino acids. Germline CDR1 is MNHNY and CDR2 is SVGAGI (reference sequence). The CDR3 is CASSPRARTGRGSYGYTF. DNA for the CDR3: TGTGCCAGCAGTCCGCGAGCTAGAACAGGGCGCGGAAGCTATGGCTACACCTTC.

J is TRBJ1-2 and V is TRBV3-1 (or the pseudogene TRBV3-2); no clear D. This CDR3 spans 13 amino acids. Trimming removed 3 bases from V and 3 bases from J, with 8 bases in between. From germline, CDR1 is LGHDT and CDR2 YNNKEL (reference sequence). CDR3 bases: TGTGCCAGCAGCCACGGGAACGACTATGGCTACACCTTC. This translates into CASSHGNDYGYTF.

This clone was observed a handful of times. J is TRBJ2-2 and V is TRBV2, with 7 bases lining up with TRBD2. This CDR3 spans 13 amino acids. V trimming: 4 bases; J trimming: 7 bases; junction bases outside the gene matches: 3. Germline CDR1 SNHLY, CDR2 FYNNEI. The CDR3 spells CASSAREDGELFF. CDR3 DNA: TGTGCCAGCAGTGCCCGGGAGGACGGGGAGCTGTTTTTT.

This clone was seen once. The CDR3 is CASSLAGTAGEGYTF. DNA of the CDR3: TGTGCCAGCAGCTTAGCGGGAACGGCAGGGGAGGGCTACACCTTC. The J gene is TRBJ1-2, the V gene TRBV7-8; TRBD1 is a possible D gene (6 bases). This CDR3 is built from 15 residues. CDR1 is SGHVS and CDR2 is FQNEAQ in the germline V gene. Trimming shortened V by 0 bases and J by 8 bases, and 16 bases separated the two germline ends. Using reference TRBV7-8 and TRBJ1-2 for the parts outside the CDR3, the full variable domain is GAGVSQSPRYKVAKRGQDVALRCDPISGHVSLFWYQQALGQGPEFLTYFQNEAQLDKSGLPSDRFFAERPEGSVSTLKIQRTQQEDSAVYLCASSLAGTAGEGYTFGSGTRLTVV.

This sequence joins TRBV2 and TRBJ2-2; no reliable D call. The CDR3 extends over 14 amino acids. CDR1 and CDR2 from the germline V gene are SNHLY and FYNNEI. Trimming left V 1 base short and J 1 base short, with 4 bases between. CDR3 in amino acids: CASSEDGNTGELFF. The DNA for the CDR3 is TGTGCCAGCAGTGAAGACGGGAACACCGGGGAGCTGTTTTTT.

The J gene is TRBJ1-2, the V gene TRBV2; D is undetermined. The CDR3 sequence is 13 residues long. Trimming pared 6 bases from V and 1 base from J, leaving 9 bases between. Germline V lookup: CDR1 SNHLY, CDR2 FYNNEI. The CDR3 DNA is TGTGCCAGCAGCCCCGACATTAACTATGGCTACACCTTC. The encoded protein is CASSPDINYGYTF.

This sequence joins TRBV19 and TRBJ1-6; no clear D gene. CDR3 length equals 18 residues. CDR1 LNHDA and CDR2 SQIVND come from the germline V gene (reference sequence). Trimming left V 5 bases short and J 4 bases short, with 21 bases between. CDR3 nucleotide sequence: TGTGCCAGTAGTCAACCAGCCCTGGGCAGAGCTTATAATTCACCCCTCCACTTT. It codes for CASSQPALGRAYNSPLHF.

A note on this clone: In the same sample, other DNA sequences code for this CDR3. V and J are TRBV9 and TRBJ2-2, with 8 positions matching TRBD2. The CDR3 length is 13 residues. V gave up 4 bases and J gave up 5 bases; unmatched junction bases: 1. The germline V gene has CDR1 SGDLS and CDR2 YYNGEE. This CDR3 is CASSRGGTGELFF. CDR3 sequence (DNA): TGTGCCAGCAGCCGGGGGGGTACCGGGGAGCTGTTTTTT.

This chain joins TRBV5-4 and TRBJ2-1; TRBD1 is a possible D gene (5 bases). The ends were cut back, 4 bases at V and 2 bases at J, with 10 bases in the middle. The germline gives CDR1 SGHNT, CDR2 YYREEE (reference sequence). CDR3 length equals 14 residues. CDR3 region: CASSPDSTYNEQFF. The CDR3 DNA is TGTGCCAGCAGCCCTGACAGTACCTACAATGAGCAGTTCTTC.

CDR3 nucleotides: TGTGCCAGCAGCCAATCTATGAGGGATCGGAACACCATATATTTT. Residues: CASSQSMRDRNTIYF. The chain combines TRBV3-1 (or the pseudogene TRBV3-2) with TRBJ1-3; D ambiguous. The CDR3 consists of 15 residues. CDR1 and CDR2 (germline): LGHDT, YNNKEL (reference sequence). The V and J ends lost 2 bases and 7 bases respectively, with 15 bases between them.

The gene calls are TRBV24-1 and TRBJ2-2, with 10 positions matching TRBD2. CDR3 size: 15 residues. V lost 9 bases, J lost 5 bases, and 8 bases stayed unmatched. CDR1 and CDR2 from the germline V gene are KGHDR and SFDVKD. The CDR3 nucleotides read TGTGCCACCGGGTGGGCTAGCGGGAGTACCGGGGAGCTGTTTTTT. This encodes CATGWASGSTGELFF.

The rearrangement joins TRBV7-6 to TRBJ2-6; 8 bases line up with TRBD2. Germline V lookup: CDR1 SGHVS, CDR2 FNYEAQ. V was clipped by 5 bases and J by 1 base; unmatched bases: 1. There are 15 residues in the CDR3. This CDR3 reads CASSAGGSGANVLTF. The CDR3 DNA reads TGTGCCAGCAGCGCGGGGGGATCTGGGGCCAACGTCCTGACTTTC. Together with reference TRBV7-6 and TRBJ2-6, the CDR3 gives the full variable domain: GAGVSQSPRYKVTKRGQDVALRCDPISGHVSLYWYRQALGQGPEFLTYFNYEAQQDKSGLPNDRFSAERPEGSISTLTIQRTEQRDSAMYRCASSAGGSGANVLTFGAGSRLTVL.

The table lists this clone with a few counts. V is TRBV10-1 and J is TRBJ2-1, with D possibly being TRBD1 (5 bases). V lost 8 bases to trimming and J lost 15 bases, with 17 bases between them. The length of the CDR3 is 11 residues. Germline CDR1 WNHNN, CDR2 SYGVQD (reference sequence). DNA of the CDR3: TGCGCCAGCTCCTTCGAGGACAAAGTGTTCTTC. It is translated as CASSFEDKVFF.

V usage is TRBV11-1 and J usage is TRBJ2-3; D is possibly TRBD2 (6 bases). The CDR3 sequence is 13 residues long. V lost 7 bases and J lost 5, with 13 bases in between. Germline V gene data show CDR1 as SGHAT and CDR2 as FQDESV (reference sequence). The CDR3 nucleotides are TGTGCCAGCACGGGGGAGATGGGAGATACGCAGTATTTT. Translated, it gives CASTGEMGDTQYF.

V and J are TRBV27 and TRBJ2-5, with TRBD2 matching over 8 bases. CDR1 is MNHEY, CDR2 SMNVEV, per germline (reference sequence). CDR3 size: 18 residues. V shed 6 bases, J shed 8 bases, and the junction held 23 bases outside the gene matches. In nucleotides, the CDR3 is TGTGCCAGCAGGACCCGGGATTCAACCGGGGGGGGCAAGAGAACCCAGTACTTC. This codes for CASRTRDSTGGGKRTQYF.

The chain uses TRBV30 and TRBJ1-3, with a weak D call TRBD1 (6 bases). The ends were cut back, 1 base at V and 2 bases at J, with 15 bases in the middle. The CDR3 extends over 16 amino acids. CDR1 is GTSNPN and CDR2 is SVGIG in the germline V gene (reference sequence). CDR3 region: CAWSGGDRSAGNTIYF. The CDR3 nucleotides read TGTGCCTGGAGTGGCGGAGACAGGTCCGCTGGAAACACCATATATTTT. Looking up the rest from reference TRBV30 and TRBJ1-3 gives the full variable domain: SQTIHQWPATLVQPVGSPLSLECTVEGTSNPNLYWYRQAAGRGLQLLFYSVGIGQISSEVPQNLSASRPQDRQFILSSKKLLLSDSGFYLCAWSGGDRSAGNTIYFGEGSWLTVV.

CDR3 DNA sequence: TGTGCCAGCAGAATCGTGGGAGGGAGGACCTACGAGCAGTACTTC. This gives the protein CASRIVGGRTYEQYF. The V and J genes are TRBV5-6 and TRBJ2-7; 7 nucleotides agree with TRBD2. This CDR3 has 15 amino acids. J gave up 2 bases and V 5 bases, and 10 bases lay outside the gene matches. Germline CDR1 is SGHDT and CDR2 is YYEEEE. Variable domain in full (rest from reference TRBV5-6 and TRBJ2-7): DAGVTQSPTHLIKTRGQQVTLRCSPKSGHDTVSWYQQALGQGPQFIFQYYEEEERQRGNFPDRFSGHQFPNYSSELNVNALLLGDSALYLCASRIVGGRTYEQYFGPGTRLTVT.

The CDR3 DNA reads as TGTGCCAGCAGCCCCCGGGAGGCCCATTCACCCCTCCACTTT. This translates into CASSPREAHSPLHF. J is TRBJ1-6 and V is TRBV5-6; D unclear. Trimming cost V 4 bases and J 8 bases, with 13 bases left between them. Looked up from germline, CDR1 is SGHDT and CDR2 is YYEEEE. The CDR3 consists of 14 residues.

The rearrangement uses TRBV7-9 and TRBJ1-4; tentative D call: TRBD1 (6 bases). Germline CDR1 and CDR2: SEHNR and FQNEAQ (reference sequence). The CDR3 consists of 15 residues. The germline V and J ends were trimmed by 5 bases and 3 bases, with 13 bases remaining between them. The CDR3 reads CASSPGGHSNEKLFF. CDR3 DNA: TGTGCCAGCAGCCCGGGGGGGCACTCTAATGAAAAACTGTTTTTT. Supplemented by reference TRBV7-9 and TRBJ1-4, the full variable domain reads DTGVSQNPRHKITKRGQNVTFRCDPISEHNRLYWYRQTLGQGPEFLTYFQNEAQLEKSRLLSDRFSAERPKGSFSTLEIQRTEQGDSAMYLCASSPGGHSNEKLFFGSGTQLSVL.